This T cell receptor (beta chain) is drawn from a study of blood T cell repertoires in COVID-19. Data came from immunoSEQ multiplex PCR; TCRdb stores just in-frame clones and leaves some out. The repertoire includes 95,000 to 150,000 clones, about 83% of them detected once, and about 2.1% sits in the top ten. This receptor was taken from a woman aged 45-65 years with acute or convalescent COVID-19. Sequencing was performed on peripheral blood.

CDR3 protein: CASSLGGRGSFYGYTF. The CDR3 nucleotides are TGTGCCAGCAGCTTAGGGGGCAGGGGATCATTCTATGGCTACACCTTC. The chain employs TRBV7-6 and TRBJ1-2; tentatively, D is TRBD1 (6 bases). CDR3 length: 16 amino acids. Germline values: CDR1 SGHVS, CDR2 FNYEAQ. V lost 1 base and J lost 4, with 16 bases in between.